This T cell receptor beta chain was recovered during a study of cytomegalovirus exposure and HLA in healthy donors. There are 17 residues in the CDR3. J was trimmed by 0 bases and V by 3 bases; bases with no gene match: 9. Looked up from germline, CDR1 is LGHNA and CDR2 is YNFKEQ. General study results and limits: It was confirmed in vitro that a few of the CMV-associated chains were specific for CMV antigens.

A note on this clone: What it binds is not known.

Some clones are missing from TCRdb's copy, which holds only in-frame ones; the method was immunoSEQ multiplex PCR. The sample has 140,000 to 150,000 clones, roughly 87% seen once. The receptor's source is a man between 18 and 35 years old in good health and CMV-seropositive. The V gene is TRBV4-2, the J gene TRBJ1-1; 8 nucleotides align to TRBD1. Input material: PBMCs. This CDR3 is CASSQAGTGSMNTEAFF. DNA for the CDR3: TGTGCCAGCAGCCAGGCCGGGACAGGCTCTATGAACACTGAAGCTTTCTTT.